This TCR beta chain was sequenced for a study of neurological immune-mediated disorders (dated by TCRdb to between 2018 and 2020). In terms of the full investigation: The study compared peripheral blood TCR-beta repertoires of HTLV-I-associated myelopathy (HAM/TSP) patients, multiple sclerosis patients and healthy controls using UMI-based sequencing. The 95 to 120 TCR-beta libraries covered PBMC samples along with longitudinal samples, technical triplicates, and paired sorted CD4+ and CD8+ T-cell subsets. The cohort was made up of some 70 subjects, consisting of some 15 HAM/TSP patients, 35 or so multiple sclerosis patients and around 20 healthy controls. General conclusions and limits of the study: No identical CDR3 amino acid sequences were found to be shared among expanded clones across subjects, suggesting that TCR-beta repertoires were private in all groups. TCR clonal expansion was highest in HAM/TSP patients and lowest in MS patients, with MS patients falling below even healthy controls.

cDNA synthesis used template-switch 5'RACE with a primer carrying a 10-nucleotide random unique molecular identifier tagging each TCR transcript. Every sequencing run covered 15-18 subjects and yielded more than 180 million TCR-beta sequences. Total RNA was extracted with the RNeasy kit. TCR-beta VDJ regions were amplified with primers for the TCR constant region and the 5'RACE anchor, using the KAPA Real-time Library Amplification kit. Sample indexes and Illumina adaptors were added in a first PCR, and a second PCR then increased library yield. After Ampure bead purification, the TCR product of roughly 650 bp was size-selected on a 2% E-gel SizeSelection system. Before pooling, libraries had their quality checked on a Bioanalyzer, their concentration measured with Qubit, and their quantity determined with the Kapa Library Quantification kit. An Illumina HiSeq 2500 sequenced the libraries paired-end 2 x 150 bp. To increase sequence diversity, about 23-32% phiX was spiked into each library pool. The study's processing was this. The UMI-based MiGEC pipeline processed quality-filtered reads and removed over 85% of raw TCR sequences during error correction. VDJ genes were aligned to IMGT germline references, and each clonotype was defined by a unique CDR3 amino acid sequence together with V-J genes. VDJtools evaluated clonal expansion, Shannon diversity and CDR3 relatedness (CalcPairwiseDistances, ClusterSamples); CLCbio workbench built phylogenetic trees. Expanded clones were defined as having at least 8 unique UMIs, based on coefficient-of-variation modelling across technical triplicates. TCRdb applied fastp at Q25 and MiXCR to the public reads, then kept only in-frame beta chains. Under each unique CDR3 protein, matching rows form one entry showing the most common genes and DNA. V and J calls and clone size were set by TCRdb, not the authors. The sample table contains 25,000 to 30,000 distinct CDR3 sequences; only one count was recorded for about 6.9% of them. The ten largest clones take up roughly 8.8% of the sample.

Healthy controls were blood bank volunteers in Maryland, USA. For unsorted PBMC libraries, 2 million PBMCs were used after storage in RNAlater at -80 degrees C until RNA extraction. PBMCs were separated from peripheral blood using Ficoll-Hypaque density gradient centrifugation and then cryopreserved in liquid nitrogen. At least ten counts were recorded for this clonotype. Its antigen has not been determined. Within one base of it there is no much larger clone, and no base qualities were kept. The sequencing input was PBMCs. This clonotype originated in a woman aged 50 to 65 in good health.

The DNA sequence is as follows: TGTGCCAGCAGCATCGGGACAGCCTACGAGCAGTACTTC. Translated, it gives CASSIGTAYEQYF. The chain uses TRBV7-2 and TRBJ2-7, with 7 central nucleotides matching TRBD1. There are 13 amino acids in the CDR3, from cysteine to phenylalanine inclusive. Solely the CDR3 DNA is kept, with 39 bases framed from the first base. The germline V and J ends show losses of 5 bases and 2 bases respectively, and no gene match explains 3 bases of the junction. Based on the germline V gene, the CDR1 and CDR2 sequences are SGHTA and FQGNSA. The entire variable domain, with the stretches around the CDR3 drawn from the reference TRBV7-2 and TRBJ2-7 proteins, is GAGVSQSPSNKVTEKGKDVELRCDPISGHTALYWYRQSLGQGLEFLIYFQGNSAPDKSGLPSDRFSAERTGGSVSTLTIQRTQQEDSAVYLCASSIGTAYEQYFGPGTRLTVT.